Included here is one T cell receptor (beta chain) sequence, with context. A second PCR, run for about 7 to 11 cycles, used a sample-barcoded 5' primer plus a J-beta primer mix. TCRdb reanalysed the 5' RACE reads using MiXCR and keeps one entry per CDR3 protein. The sample consists of roughly 790,000 distinct CDR3 sequences, 35% to 45% of them appearing once. The CDR3 extends over 15 amino acids. Germline V gene lookup returns CDR1 GTSNPN and CDR2 SVGIG (reference sequence). J gave up 5 bases and V 0 bases, and 7 bases lay outside the gene matches. This entry is derived from a study of blood T cells in healthy people across ages.

The sequenced sample was blood. This clonotype was sampled from a woman aged 55-75 years in good health. The chain links TRBV30 to TRBJ2-1; 7 bases are shared with TRBD2. CDR3 amino acids: CAWSVREGGHNEQFF. The DNA for the CDR3 is TGTGCCTGGAGTGTTAGGGAGGGAGGACACAATGAGCAGTTCTTC.